These T cell receptor beta chains were read from a single sample in a study of blood T cell repertoires in COVID-19. Assay: immunoSEQ multiplex PCR; the TCRdb copy retains only in-frame clones and omits some. The sample yields a few hundred thousand clones, around 89% seen once. The specimen sequenced was peripheral blood. The receptor source for this set is a woman aged 30 to 39 with COVID-19, enrolled during active disease. The CDR3 runs from the conserved cysteine through the conserved F or W. A D gene is named only where the DNA matches it firmly. Rows may omit the clone size; those that give it use once, few, many or a size class.

clone_size	v_call	j_call	d_call	cdr3_aa	cdr3_nt
once	TRBV27	TRBJ2-1	TRBD1	CASSSAGTGKHNEQFF	TGTGCCAGCAGTTCAGCCGGGACAGGGAAGCACAATGAGCAGTTCTTC
.	TRBV19	TRBJ1-4	.	CASSPPEEREKLFF	TGTGCCAGTAGTCCCCCGGAGGAGCGTGAAAAACTGTTTTTT
.	TRBV2	TRBJ1-1	.	CASSDTGSTEAFF	TGTGCCAGCAGCGATACAGGGAGCACTGAAGCTTTCTTT
once	TRBV15	TRBJ2-3	TRBD2	CATSRKAGGGTDTQYF	TGTGCCACCAGCAGAAAAGCGGGGGGAGGCACAGATACGCAGTATTTT
.	TRBV7-2	TRBJ1-6	.	CASSRRQAYNSPLHF	TGTGCCAGCAGCCGTAGACAAGCCTATAATTCACCCCTCCACTTT
.	TRBV5-5	TRBJ2-3	TRBD1	CASSPPTTGAGTDTQYF	TGTGCCAGCAGCCCACCGACTACAGGGGCGGGCACAGATACGCAGTATTTT
.	TRBV5-1	TRBJ2-2	.	CAIRTEDTGELFF	TGCGCCATCAGGACAGAGGACACCGGGGAGCTGTTTTTT
.	TRBV27	TRBJ1-1	.	CASSFSQGRTEAFF	TGTGCCAGCAGTTTCAGTCAGGGGCGCACTGAAGCTTTCTTT
many	TRBV11-3	TRBJ2-1	.	CASSQGNEQFF	TGTGCCAGCAGCCAGGGCAATGAGCAGTTCTTC
.	TRBV5-1	TRBJ1-4	.	CASSLSGAREKLFF	TGCGCCAGCAGCTTGTCAGGGGCGCGGGAAAAACTGTTTTTT
.	TRBV18	TRBJ2-5	TRBD2	CASSPPGTRQETQYF	TGTGCCAGCTCGCCTCCCGGGACTAGGCAAGAGACCCAGTACTTC
.	TRBV5-1	TRBJ2-1	.	CASSLDISYNEQFF	TGCGCCAGCAGCTTGGACATCTCCTACAATGAGCAGTTCTTC
.	TRBV28	TRBJ1-5	TRBD1	CASTGGGRNQPQHF	TGTGCCAGTACAGGGGGCGGCCGCAATCAGCCCCAGCATTTT
.	TRBV2	TRBJ1-4	.	CASRAGVLVWEKLFF	TGTGCCAGCAGGGCAGGGGTACTCGTTTGGGAAAAACTGTTTTTT
.	TRBV3-1/TRBV3-2	TRBJ2-5	.	CATCRVDQETQYF	TGTGCCACCTGTCGGGTCGACCAAGAGACCCAGTACTTC
once	TRBV11-1	TRBJ1-1	.	CASSLWTARNTEAFF	TGTGCCAGCAGCTTATGGACAGCCAGGAACACTGAAGCTTTCTTT
once	TRBV19	TRBJ2-4	TRBD2	CASSTAGADIQYF	TGTGCCAGTAGTACAGCGGGGGCAGACATTCAGTACTTC
once	TRBV27	TRBJ2-7	TRBD2	CASSLSGGTWGEQYF	TGTGCCAGCAGTTTGAGCGGGGGGACTTGGGGCGAGCAGTACTTC
.	TRBV7-9	TRBJ2-1	TRBD1	CASLPTDRQLYNEQFF	TGTGCCAGCCTTCCAACGGACAGGCAACTTTACAATGAGCAGTTCTTC
.	TRBV7-2	TRBJ2-3	TRBD2	CASSSISAGGGDTQYF	TGTGCCAGCAGCTCCATCTCGGCGGGGGGAGGGGATACGCAGTATTTT
once	TRBV7-2	TRBJ1-1	.	CASSLGQMNTEAFF	TGTGCCAGCAGCTTAGGACAGATGAACACTGAAGCTTTCTTT
once	TRBV5-1	TRBJ1-2	.	CASSSMVGGGSYYGYTF	TGCGCCAGCAGCTCAATGGTCGGGGGTGGAAGTTACTATGGCTACACCTTC
.	TRBV7-2	TRBJ2-2	TRBD1	CASSSDRGLPGTGELFF	TGTGCCAGCAGCTCGGACAGGGGGCTGCCGGGCACCGGGGAGCTGTTTTTT
many	TRBV7-9	TRBJ1-4	.	CASSLQGLNEKLFF	TGTGCCAGCAGCTTACAGGGGCTGAATGAAAAACTGTTTTTT